This T cell receptor (beta chain) was sequenced during a study of blood T cells in healthy people across ages. The study drew donors from healthy Caucasian individuals in Russia aged 6 to 90. On this clonotype itself: The antigen is unknown.

Findings and limits, study-wide: The donors' CMV status was not determined, possibly confounding changes in expanded clonotypes.

Alongside a J-beta primer mix, a sample-barcoded 5' primer served in a second PCR lasting about 7 to 12 cycles. TCRdb reprocessed the 5' RACE reads with MiXCR, giving one entry per CDR3 protein. The sample has 1.5 million to 1.8 million distinct CDR3 sequences; approximately 43% are singletons. The sample comprised blood. The receptor comes from a young woman in good health.

The CDR3 spells CAWSVLLSNEKLFF. Here the CDR3 DNA reads TGTGCCTGGAGTGTACTACTATCGAATGAAAAACTGTTTTTT. The chain is built from TRBV30 and TRBJ1-4; the D is unclear. With 0 bases removed from V and 5 bases from J, the gap between germline ends came to 10 bases. The CDR3 has 14 residues. The germline V gene has CDR1 GTSNPN and CDR2 SVGIG (reference sequence).